This TCR beta chain was found in a study of T cells and Merkel cell carcinoma outcomes. Generated by immunoSEQ multiplex PCR, the TCRdb table keeps only in-frame clones and is missing some. The data hold roughly 4,600 clones, with about 85% observed a single time. Study-level results: Reportedly, T-cell repertoire with density predicts Merkel cell carcinoma outcomes.

Losses at the gene ends were 6 bases for V and 2 bases for J; bases not matched to a gene: 7. The CDR3 covers 15 residues. Germline CDR1 is LGHNT and CDR2 is FRNRAP. To note about this clone: Antigen specificity is unknown.

This TCR was sampled from a human donor with Merkel cell carcinoma. The material sequenced was tumor tissue from Merkel cell carcinoma. The chain carries TRBV12-5 and TRBJ2-5; the match to TRBD1 covers 9 bases. The chain's CDR3 is CASGQGTGRQETQYF. CDR3 bases: TGTGCTAGTGGCCAAGGGACAGGGCGACAAGAGACCCAGTACTTC.